This TCR beta chain was captured by sequencing in a study of cytomegalovirus exposure and HLA in healthy donors. Unrecorded for this donor was the CMV serostatus. Concerning this clone: Antigen unknown.

Study results and caveats: One variant, a missense change in DCLRE1C, was linked in a later analysis to TCR beta V- and J-gene trimming.

The primer mix had 60 Vbeta and 13 Jbeta primers. The data were produced by immunoSEQ multiplex PCR, yet TCRdb's version contains in-frame clones alone and is incomplete. This sample has some 130,000 clones, with approximately 80% found just once. Trimming took off 4 bases at V and 2 bases at J, with 14 bases between the two ends. CDR1 and CDR2 (germline): SGHVS, FNYEAQ. The CDR3 sequence is 16 residues long. The specimen was PBMCs. The clonotype was recovered from a human donor in good health. The chain has TRBV7-6 and TRBJ2-2; TRBD2 is a possible D gene (6 bases). CDR3: CASSWLSGSNTGELFF. CDR3 nucleotide sequence: TGTGCCAGCAGCTGGCTGTCCGGGAGTAACACCGGGGAGCTGTTTTTT.